Listed below are T cell receptor beta chains from one sample, sequenced in a study of blood T cells in healthy people across ages. TCRdb redid the calling of the 5' RACE reads with MiXCR, one entry per CDR3 protein. The sample consists of more than 600,000 distinct CDR3 sequences, around 25% of them appearing once. The same specimen was also included in a second study, on T cells of mothers and their children.

The sequencing sample was made of blood. The source is a boy aged 5-17 years in good health. Each CDR3 is given with its conserved first and last residue. Each record gives: V gene, J gene, D gene, clone size, CDR3 DNA, CDR3 protein. The D gene is left open where the match is weak. The size entry is marked missing in some rows and otherwise reads once, few, many or a size class.

TRBV10-3	TRBJ2-3	.	.	TGTGCCATCAGTGAGATGTCCGTGAGCAATACACAGTATTTT	CAISEMSVSNTQYF
TRBV20-1	TRBJ2-7	.	.	TGCAGTGCTAGGCCCGGGGGCCCCTACGAGCAGTACTTC	CSARPGGPYEQYF
TRBV7-3	TRBJ2-2	.	many	TGTGCCAGCAGTCGCGGGACCGGGGAGCTGTTTTTT	CASSRGTGELFF
TRBV7-6	TRBJ1-1	.	.	TGTGCCAGCAGCGACTACAACAAAGCTTTCTTT	CASSDYNKAFF
TRBV28	TRBJ2-5	.	many	TGTGCCAGCAGTCTCCGACGGGGACTGTACCAAGAGACCCAGTACTTC	CASSLRRGLYQETQYF
TRBV6-1	TRBJ2-3	TRBD2	few	TGTGCCAGCAGTGACACTAGCGGGAGGGCCAGAGATACGCAGTATTTT	CASSDTSGRARDTQYF
TRBV6-1	TRBJ1-5	.	.	TGTGCCAGCAACAAGCCCATAGGGCTACATAGCAATCAGCCCCAGCATTTT	CASNKPIGLHSNQPQHF
TRBV18	TRBJ1-5	TRBD1	.	TGTGCCAGCGCGCCTTCGGACAGGTTCAATCAGCCCCAGCATTTT	CASAPSDRFNQPQHF
TRBV9	TRBJ2-3	.	.	TGTGCCAGCAGCGTGCAGGGGGGGACAGATACGCAGTATTTT	CASSVQGGTDTQYF
TRBV12-3/TRBV12-4	TRBJ2-1	TRBD2	.	TGTGCCAGCAGTTCCCTAGCGGGAGTAGTTAATGAGCAGTTCTTC	CASSSLAGVVNEQFF
TRBV29-1	TRBJ2-7	.	.	TGCAGCGTGGGACCGAGACAGCAAGTCTACGAGCAGTACTTC	CSVGPRQQVYEQYF
TRBV3-1	TRBJ2-2	.	.	TGTGCCAGCAGCCGAACGGACTACACCGGGGAGCTGTTTTTT	CASSRTDYTGELFF
TRBV10-3	TRBJ2-7	TRBD1	.	TGTGCCATCAGTGAGTCGGGACAGGGGGCGGACGAGCAGTACTTC	CAISESGQGADEQYF
TRBV7-2	TRBJ2-4	.	.	TGCGCCAGCAGCTGGACGGGAGAAAACATTCAGTACTTC	CASSWTGENIQYF
TRBV15	TRBJ2-3	TRBD2	.	TGTGCCACCAGCAGAGGCGGGGGGGCTAGAGATACGCAGTATTTT	CATSRGGGARDTQYF
TRBV5-4	TRBJ2-1	TRBD1	.	TGTGCCAGCAGCCCCGGGGACAGCAACAATGAGCAGTTCTTC	CASSPGDSNNEQFF
TRBV10-1	TRBJ2-7	.	.	TGCGCCAGCAGGCTATGGCGGACGGCCTCATACGAGCAGTACTTC	CASRLWRTASYEQYF
TRBV3-1	TRBJ2-1	TRBD2	.	TGTGCCAGCAGCCCGGGGGGGGTAGCTGAGCAGTTCTTC	CASSPGGVAEQFF
TRBV12-5	TRBJ2-3	.	.	TGTGCTAGTCAATCGGCGGGCACAGATACGCAGTATTTT	CASQSAGTDTQYF
TRBV2	TRBJ2-2	TRBD1	few	TGTGCCAGCAGTGAGAACGGACAGGGATCCATCCGCTACACCGGGGAGCTGTTTTTT	CASSENGQGSIRYTGELFF
TRBV12-5	TRBJ1-1	.	once	TGTGCTAGTGGTTTGGTCCAGAACAGAAACACTGAAGCTTTCTTT	CASGLVQNRNTEAFF
TRBV11-1	TRBJ2-1	TRBD2	.	TGTGCCAGCAGCGGCGGGTTCGGGACTAGCCAGAGGGGGTCCTACAATGAGCAGTTCTTC	CASSGGFGTSQRGSYNEQFF
TRBV7-2	TRBJ2-1	TRBD2	few	TGTGCCAGCAGACTCCCGCCCACGGGAGGGGCCTACAATGAGCAGTTCTTC	CASRLPPTGGAYNEQFF
TRBV4-2	TRBJ1-1	.	.	TGTGCCAGCAGCCAAGAATTTCTCTCCAGGATTGACACTGAAGCTTTCTTT	CASSQEFLSRIDTEAFF
TRBV12-3/TRBV12-4	TRBJ2-3	.	few	TGTGCCAGCACCAACAGCACAGATACGCAGTATTTT	CASTNSTDTQYF
TRBV5-1	TRBJ2-3	.	few	TGCGCCAGCAGCTTCGGCGGGATAAGCACAGATACGCAGTATTTT	CASSFGGISTDTQYF
TRBV7-3	TRBJ1-1	.	.	TGTGCCAGCAGCCCCGGACCGACGAACACTGAAGCTTTCTTT	CASSPGPTNTEAFF
TRBV28	TRBJ2-5	TRBD1	few	TGTGCCAGCAGTCCGGGACAGGTTGTAGAGACCCAGTACTTC	CASSPGQVVETQYF
TRBV11-1	TRBJ2-6	.	.	TGTGCCAGCAGCTTAGTGGGGATCGGTTATAGCTCAAGAGGGGCCAACGTCCTGACTTTC	CASSLVGIGYSSRGANVLTF
TRBV10-3	TRBJ2-7	.	few	TGTGCCATCAGTGATGGGGGGGAGCAGTACTTC	CAISDGGEQYF
TRBV4-2	TRBJ2-1	TRBD1	.	TGTGCCAGCAGCTACAGGGGAGCTGCCCAGTTCTTC	CASSYRGAAQFF
TRBV19	TRBJ2-1	TRBD1	.	TGTGCCAGCCGGACGGGACAGAGCTCCTACAATGAGCAGTTCTTC	CASRTGQSSYNEQFF
TRBV2	TRBJ2-5	TRBD2	.	TGTGCCAGCATGGTGCGTTGGATCGCGGGAGAGGATGAGACCCAGTACTTC	CASMVRWIAGEDETQYF
TRBV6-9	TRBJ2-2	.	.	TGTGCCACAACGGCGGCAGCAAACACCGGGGAGCTGTTTTTT	CATTAAANTGELFF
TRBV20-1	TRBJ1-2	.	.	TGCAGTGCTAGAGATCTGGGGCCGAGCGGTGGCTATGGCTACACCTTC	CSARDLGPSGGYGYTF
TRBV29-1	TRBJ1-2	.	.	TGCAGCGTGTCCCCAGGGTACGGCTACACCTTC	CSVSPGYGYTF
TRBV4-1	TRBJ1-4	.	many	TGCGCCAGCAGACCCCGGGACACCTCATTCGAAAAACTGTTTTTT	CASRPRDTSFEKLFF
TRBV9	TRBJ1-4	TRBD1	few	TGTGCCAGCAGCCCAGGACAGGGGGCATACGAAAAACTGTTTTTT	CASSPGQGAYEKLFF
TRBV6-2/TRBV6-3	TRBJ2-3	TRBD2	few	TGTGCCAGCAGTTATACTAGCGGGGGGGCAGATACGCAGTATTTT	CASSYTSGGADTQYF
TRBV7-2	TRBJ1-3	TRBD1	.	TGTGCCAGCAGCTTGGTGACAGGGTTCTCTGGAAACACCATATATTTT	CASSLVTGFSGNTIYF
TRBV6-6	TRBJ2-2	.	.	TGTGCCAGCAGTTACGTGGGCACCGGGGAGCTGTTTTTT	CASSYVGTGELFF